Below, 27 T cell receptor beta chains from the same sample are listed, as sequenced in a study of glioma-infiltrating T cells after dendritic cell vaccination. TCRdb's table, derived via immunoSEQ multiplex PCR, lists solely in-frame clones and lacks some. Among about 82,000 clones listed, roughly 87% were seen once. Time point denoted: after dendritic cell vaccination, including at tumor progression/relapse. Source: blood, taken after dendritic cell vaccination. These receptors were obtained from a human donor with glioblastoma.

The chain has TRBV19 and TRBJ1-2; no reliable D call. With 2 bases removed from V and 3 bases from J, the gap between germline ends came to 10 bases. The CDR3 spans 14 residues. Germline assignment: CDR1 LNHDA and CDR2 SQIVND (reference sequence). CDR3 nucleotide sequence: TGTGCCAGTAGTATACGTAATATTGACTATGGCTACACCTTC. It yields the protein CASSIRNIDYGYTF.

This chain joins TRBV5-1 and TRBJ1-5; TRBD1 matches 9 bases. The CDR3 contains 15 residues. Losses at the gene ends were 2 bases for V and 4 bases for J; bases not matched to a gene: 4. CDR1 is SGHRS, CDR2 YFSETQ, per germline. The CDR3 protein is CASSLGTGLNQPQHF. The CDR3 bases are TGCGCCAGCAGCTTAGGGACAGGGCTAAATCAGCCCCAGCATTTT.

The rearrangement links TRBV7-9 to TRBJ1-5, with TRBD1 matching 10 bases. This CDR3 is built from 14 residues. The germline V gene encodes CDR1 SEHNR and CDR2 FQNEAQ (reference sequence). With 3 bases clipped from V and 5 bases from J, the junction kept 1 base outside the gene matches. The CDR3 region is CASSFGQGDQPQHF. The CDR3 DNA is TGTGCCAGCAGCTTTGGACAGGGGGATCAGCCCCAGCATTTT.

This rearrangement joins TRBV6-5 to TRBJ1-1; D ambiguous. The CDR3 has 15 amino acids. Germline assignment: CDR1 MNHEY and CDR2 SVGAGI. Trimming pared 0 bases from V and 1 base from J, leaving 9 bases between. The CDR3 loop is CASSYSGAENTEAFF. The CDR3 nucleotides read TGTGCCAGCAGTTACTCAGGAGCGGAGAACACTGAAGCTTTCTTT.

The DNA for the CDR3 is TGTGCCTGGTCGGAGGCAGAGCGTTCACCCCTCCACTTT. As protein: CAWSEAERSPLHF. This chain links TRBV30 with TRBJ1-6; D unclear. V lost 5 bases to trimming and J lost 9 bases, with 14 bases between them. Per the germline V gene, CDR1 is GTSNPN and CDR2 is SVGIG (reference sequence). The CDR3 extends over 13 amino acids.

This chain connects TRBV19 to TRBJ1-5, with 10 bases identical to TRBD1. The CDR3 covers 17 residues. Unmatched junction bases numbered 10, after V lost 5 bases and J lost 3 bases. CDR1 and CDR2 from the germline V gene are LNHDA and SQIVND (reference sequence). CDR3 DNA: TGTGCCAGTAGTGGCCTGAGGGGACAGGGGATCAATCAGCCCCAGCATTTT. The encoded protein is CASSGLRGQGINQPQHF.

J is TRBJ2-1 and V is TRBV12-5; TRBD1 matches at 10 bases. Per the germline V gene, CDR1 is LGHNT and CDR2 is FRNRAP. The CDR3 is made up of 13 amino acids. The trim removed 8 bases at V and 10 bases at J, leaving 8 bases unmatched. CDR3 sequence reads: CASSRDRGDEQFF. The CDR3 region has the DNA TGTGCTAGTTCTCGGGACAGGGGAGACGAGCAGTTCTTC.

The CDR3 is CASSSLQPDNYGYTF. In nucleotides, the CDR3 is TGTGCCAGCAGCTCCTTACAGCCTGACAACTATGGCTACACCTTC. This chain uses TRBV27 with TRBJ1-2; D is unresolved. This CDR3 has 15 residues. The germline V gene encodes CDR1 MNHEY and CDR2 SMNVEV (reference sequence). The V end lost 6 bases, the J end lost 2 bases, and 16 bases lay between the germline ends.

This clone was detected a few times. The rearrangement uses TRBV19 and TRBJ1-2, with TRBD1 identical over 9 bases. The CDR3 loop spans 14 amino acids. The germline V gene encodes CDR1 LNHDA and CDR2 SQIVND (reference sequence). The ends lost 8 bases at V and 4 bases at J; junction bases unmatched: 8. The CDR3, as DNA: TGTGCCAGTGGGGGACAGGGAGTTGGCTATGGCTACACCTTC. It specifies CASGGQGVGYGYTF. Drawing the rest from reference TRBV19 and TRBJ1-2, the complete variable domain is DGGITQSPKYLFRKEGQNVTLSCEQNLNHDAMYWYRQDPGQGLRLIYYSQIVNDFQKGDIAEGYSVSREKKESFPLTVTSAQKNPTAFYLCASGGQGVGYGYTFGSGTRLTVV.

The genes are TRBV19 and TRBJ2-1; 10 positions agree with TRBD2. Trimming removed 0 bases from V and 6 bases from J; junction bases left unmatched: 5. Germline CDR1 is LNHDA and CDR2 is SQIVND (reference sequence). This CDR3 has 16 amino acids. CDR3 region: CASSIELAGRSNEQFF. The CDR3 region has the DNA TGTGCCAGTAGTATAGAACTAGCGGGGAGATCCAATGAGCAGTTCTTC.

The CDR3 coding sequence is TGTGCCAGCTCACCCCTACGGACAGGGGGCGAGACTGAAGCTTTCTTT. It is translated as CASSPLRTGGETEAFF. The rearrangement uses TRBV18 and TRBJ1-1; 11 bases agree with TRBD1. The CDR3 spans 16 residues. Germline values: CDR1 KGHSH, CDR2 LQKENI. The V gene end was trimmed by 3 bases and the J gene end by 5 bases; junction bases not matched to a gene: 8.

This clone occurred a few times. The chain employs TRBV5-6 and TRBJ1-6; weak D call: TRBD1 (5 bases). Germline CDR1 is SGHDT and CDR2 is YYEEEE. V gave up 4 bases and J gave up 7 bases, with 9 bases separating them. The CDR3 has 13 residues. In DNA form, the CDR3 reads TGTGCCAGCAGCCGTAACAGGAATTCACCCCTCCACTTT. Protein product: CASSRNRNSPLHF.

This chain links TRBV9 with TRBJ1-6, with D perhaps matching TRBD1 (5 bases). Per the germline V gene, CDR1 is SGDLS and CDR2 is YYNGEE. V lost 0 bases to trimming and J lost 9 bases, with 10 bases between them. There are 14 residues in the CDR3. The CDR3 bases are TGTGCCAGCAGCGTAGATGCAGGGATTTCACCCCTCCACTTT. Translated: CASSVDAGISPLHF.

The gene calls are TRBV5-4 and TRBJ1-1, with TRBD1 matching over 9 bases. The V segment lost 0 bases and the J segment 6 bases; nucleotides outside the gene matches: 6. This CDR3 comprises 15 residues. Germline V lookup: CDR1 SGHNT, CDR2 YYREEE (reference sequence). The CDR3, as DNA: TGTGCCAGCAGCTTGGAAAGGGACAGGGAAGCTGAAGCTTTCTTT. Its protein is CASSLERDREAEAFF.

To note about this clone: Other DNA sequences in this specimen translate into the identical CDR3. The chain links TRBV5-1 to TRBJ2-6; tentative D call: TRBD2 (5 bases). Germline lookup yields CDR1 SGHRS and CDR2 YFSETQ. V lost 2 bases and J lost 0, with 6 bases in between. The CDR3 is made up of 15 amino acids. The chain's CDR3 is CASSLGLSGANVLTF. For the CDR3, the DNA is TGCGCCAGCAGCTTAGGACTCTCTGGGGCCAACGTCCTGACTTTC.

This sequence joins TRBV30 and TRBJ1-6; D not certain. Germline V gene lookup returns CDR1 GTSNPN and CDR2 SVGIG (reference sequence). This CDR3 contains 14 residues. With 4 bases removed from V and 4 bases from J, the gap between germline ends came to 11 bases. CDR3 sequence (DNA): TGTGCCTGGACCAATGCAGTATATAATTCACCCCTCCACTTT. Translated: CAWTNAVYNSPLHF.

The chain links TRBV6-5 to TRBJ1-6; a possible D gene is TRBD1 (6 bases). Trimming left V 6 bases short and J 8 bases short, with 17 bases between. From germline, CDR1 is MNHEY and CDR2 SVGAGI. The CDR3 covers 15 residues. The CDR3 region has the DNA TGTGCCAGCAGCCAGACACAGGGATCGCATTCACCCCTCCACTTT. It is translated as CASSQTQGSHSPLHF.

CDR3 residues: CASSLDGGETQYF. The CDR3 DNA reads TGTGCCAGCAGCTTGGACGGGGGAGAGACCCAGTACTTC. This chain links TRBV5-4 with TRBJ2-5; a possible D gene is TRBD2 (6 bases). Trimming took 0 bases from V and 4 from J, leaving 7 bases between them. CDR1 and CDR2 from the germline V gene are SGHNT and YYREEE (reference sequence). The CDR3 totals 13 residues. Using reference TRBV5-4 and TRBJ2-5 for the parts outside the CDR3, the full variable domain is ETGVTQSPTHLIKTRGQQVTLRCSSQSGHNTVSWYQQALGQGPQFIFQYYREEENGRGNFPPRFSGLQFPNYSSELNVNALELDDSALYLCASSLDGGETQYFGPGTRLLVL.

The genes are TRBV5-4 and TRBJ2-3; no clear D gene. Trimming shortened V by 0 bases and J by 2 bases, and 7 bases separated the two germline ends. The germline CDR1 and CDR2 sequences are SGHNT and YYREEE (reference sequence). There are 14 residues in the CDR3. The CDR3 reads CASSLDSTTDTQYF. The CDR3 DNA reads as TGTGCCAGCAGCTTGGACAGTACCACAGATACGCAGTATTTT.

CDR3 protein: CASRRDRPSTDTQYF. In DNA form, the CDR3 reads TGTGCCAGCAGGAGGGACAGACCTAGCACAGATACGCAGTATTTT. The V gene is TRBV5-4, the J gene TRBJ2-3, with 7 bases identical to TRBD1. CDR1 SGHNT and CDR2 YYREEE come from the germline V gene (reference sequence). The CDR3 loop spans 15 amino acids. After removal of 5 bases from V and 0 bases from J, the junction contained 6 bases not matched to a gene.

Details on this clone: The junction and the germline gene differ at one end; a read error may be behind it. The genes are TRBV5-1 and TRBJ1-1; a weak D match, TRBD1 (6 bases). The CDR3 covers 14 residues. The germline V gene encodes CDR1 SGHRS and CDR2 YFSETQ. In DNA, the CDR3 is TGCGCCAGCGGCTTGGGGGCCGCCAACACTGAAGCTTTCTTT. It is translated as CASGLGAANTEAFF.

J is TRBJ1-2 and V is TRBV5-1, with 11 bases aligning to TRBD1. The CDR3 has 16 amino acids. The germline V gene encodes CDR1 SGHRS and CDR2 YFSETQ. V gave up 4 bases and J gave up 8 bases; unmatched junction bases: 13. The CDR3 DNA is TGCGCCAGCAGCCCGCGGACAGGGGGCAAAATAGGAGGCTACACCTTC. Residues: CASSPRTGGKIGGYTF.

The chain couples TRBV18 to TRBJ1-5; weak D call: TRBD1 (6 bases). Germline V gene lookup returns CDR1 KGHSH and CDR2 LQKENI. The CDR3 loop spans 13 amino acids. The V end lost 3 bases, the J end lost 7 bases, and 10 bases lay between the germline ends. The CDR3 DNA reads TGTGCCAGCTCACCCGAACAGGGACAGCCCCAGCATTTT. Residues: CASSPEQGQPQHF.

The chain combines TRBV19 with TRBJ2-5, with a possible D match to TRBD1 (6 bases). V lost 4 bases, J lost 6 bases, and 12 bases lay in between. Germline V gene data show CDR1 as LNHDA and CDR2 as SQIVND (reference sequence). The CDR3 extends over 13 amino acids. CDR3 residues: CASSTPQGQTQYF. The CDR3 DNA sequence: TGTGCCAGTAGTACTCCACAGGGACAGACCCAGTACTTC.

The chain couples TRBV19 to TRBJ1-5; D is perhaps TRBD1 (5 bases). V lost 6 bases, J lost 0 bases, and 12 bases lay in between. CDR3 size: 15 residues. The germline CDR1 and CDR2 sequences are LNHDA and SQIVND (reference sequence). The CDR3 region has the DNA TGTGCCAGTAGGCCGACAGAGTATAGCAATCAGCCCCAGCATTTT. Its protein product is CASRPTEYSNQPQHF.

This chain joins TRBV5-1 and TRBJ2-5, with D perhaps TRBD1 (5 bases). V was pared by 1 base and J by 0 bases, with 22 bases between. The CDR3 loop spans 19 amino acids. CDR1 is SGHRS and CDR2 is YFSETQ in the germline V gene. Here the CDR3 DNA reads TGCGCCAGCAGCTTGAGTTGGACAACCATTCCCGAGTACCAAGAGACCCAGTACTTC. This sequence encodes CASSLSWTTIPEYQETQYF.

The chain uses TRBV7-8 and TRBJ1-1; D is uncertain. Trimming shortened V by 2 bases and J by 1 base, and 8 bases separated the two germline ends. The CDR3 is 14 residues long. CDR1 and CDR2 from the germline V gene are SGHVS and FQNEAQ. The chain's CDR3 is CASSLSLRNTEAFF. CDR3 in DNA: TGTGCCAGCAGCTTATCTCTCAGGAACACTGAAGCTTTCTTT.